The next 23 T cell receptor beta chains were all read from a single sample in a study of regulatory T cells in long-lasting Graves disease. Regarding time point: newly diagnosed GD, antithyroid drugs for less than 3 months. Following extraction of RNA from PBMCs, that RNA was used to make the TCR library. Library construction for TCR beta used iRepertoire HTBI primers and Arm-PCR of CDR3 regions. TCRdb analysed the multiplex PCR reads with MiXCR anew, one entry per CDR3 protein. Of fewer than 650,000 distinct CDR3 sequences in the sample, around 15% are singletons; the top ten hold 15% to 20%. A further study also used this sample, focusing on T cells in Graves' hyperthyroidism and ophthalmopathy.

Sequencing used peripheral blood mononuclear cells (PBMCs), obtained at new diagnosis, from a patient treated with antithyroid drugs. These receptors were collected from a woman younger than 45 with Graves disease.

There are a few counts of this clonotype. The chain recombines TRBV19 with TRBJ1-2; D uncertain. This CDR3 has 12 residues. V was pared by 6 bases and J by 4 bases, with 9 bases between. CDR1 and CDR2 (germline): LNHDA, SQIVND (reference sequence). The DNA for the CDR3 is TGTGCCAGTAGCAGTGAAGTCTATGGCTACACCTTC. Translated: CASSSEVYGYTF.

This clonotype was detected only a few times. V and J are TRBV3-1 and TRBJ2-3; 15 bases are shared with TRBD2. J lost 4 bases, V lost 1 base, and 6 bases had no gene match. CDR3 length equals 18 residues. CDR1 and CDR2 from the germline V gene are LGHDT and YNNKEL (reference sequence). CDR3 loop: CASSQVWGLAGGPDTQYF. DNA of the CDR3: TGTGCCAGCAGCCAAGTGTGGGGACTAGCGGGAGGACCAGATACGCAGTATTTT.

This clonotype was recorded a few times. Sequence at one end of the junction differs from germline and may be a read error. This chain uses TRBV7-3 with TRBJ2-7; possible D gene TRBD2, 7 bases. The CDR3 is made up of 14 amino acids. CDR1 and CDR2 (germline): SGHTA, FQGTGA. For the CDR3, the DNA is TGTGCCTGCAGCTTAGGGGGACTATCCTACGAGCAGTACTTC. The encoded protein is CACSLGGLSYEQYF.

This clonotype has just a few counts. A clone one base away is much larger, so this may be a read error. V is TRBV12-3 or TRBV12-4 and J is TRBJ2-1, with D possibly being TRBD2 (6 bases). Between the trimmed V and J ends, which lost 5 bases and 15 bases, there was a span of 23 bases. The CDR3 is 14 residues long. CDR3 nucleotide sequence: TGTGCCAGCAGTATAATCACCGGGAGATCGGTGCGGTTCTTC. It codes for CASSIITGRSVRFF.

This clonotype appeared a few times. The chain recombines TRBV5-1 with TRBJ2-1; D remains unclear. Germline CDR1 reads SGHRS; CDR2 reads YFSETQ. V was clipped by 3 bases and J by 4 bases, with 23 bases between them. The CDR3 consists of 18 residues. The CDR3 DNA sequence: TGCGCCAGCAGCTCGGGCGGCCCCGCACTGTTAAAATACAATGAGCAGTTCTTC. Encoded protein: CASSSGGPALLKYNEQFF.

This clonotype was detected many times. The chain has TRBV20-1 and TRBJ2-5; 7 positions match TRBD1. CDR3 size: 13 residues. With 1 base clipped from V and 4 bases from J, the junction kept 3 bases outside the gene matches. The germline V gene encodes CDR1 DFQATT and CDR2 SNEGSKA (reference sequence). Here the CDR3 reads CSARVAGGETQYF. The CDR3 nucleotides are TGCAGTGCTAGAGTTGCAGGGGGAGAGACCCAGTACTTC.

This clonotype was seen many times. The chain employs TRBV6-1 and TRBJ2-7, with 9 bases that match TRBD1. CDR1 is MNHNS, CDR2 SASEGT, per germline. J gave up 11 bases and V 6 bases, and 14 bases lay outside the gene matches. The CDR3 consists of 14 residues. DNA for the CDR3: TGTGCCAGCAGGGAACCGGGACAGGGTACTTCTGAGTACTTC. Amino acids: CASREPGQGTSEYF.

This clonotype has ten or more counts. This chain links TRBV7-2 with TRBJ1-3; weak D call: TRBD1 (5 bases). V was pared by 7 bases and J by 0 bases, with 16 bases between. Germline V gives CDR1 SGHTA, CDR2 FQGNSA. CDR3 length: 16 residues. CDR3 in DNA: TGTGCCAGCAAATTGGACAACAACCTCTCTGGAAACACCATATATTTT. Protein: CASKLDNNLSGNTIYF.

This clonotype was seen at least ten times. The rearrangement joins TRBV7-9 to TRBJ1-4; D is unclear. The germline gives CDR1 SEHNR, CDR2 FQNEAQ (reference sequence). Trimming left V 4 bases short and J 5 bases short, with 8 bases between. This CDR3 has 13 amino acids. CDR3 in amino acids: CASSSGLNEKLFF. The CDR3 nucleotides read TGTGCCAGCAGCTCTGGATTAAATGAAAAACTGTTTTTT.

This clonotype came up a few times. The rearrangement links TRBV6-1 to TRBJ2-3; TRBD2 aligns across 11 bases. There are 16 residues in the CDR3. V lost 0 bases and J lost 3; bases outside the gene matches: 2. CDR1 and CDR2 (germline): MNHNS, SASEGT. The chain's CDR3 is CASSEAVAGGTDTQYF. DNA of the CDR3: TGTGCCAGCAGTGAAGCGGTAGCGGGAGGGACAGATACGCAGTATTTT.

This clonotype has just a few counts. V and J are TRBV5-1 and TRBJ1-1; 9 positions agree with TRBD1. The length of the CDR3 is 14 residues. After removal of 4 bases from V and 7 bases from J, the junction contained 8 bases not matched to a gene. Germline assignment: CDR1 SGHRS and CDR2 YFSETQ. The CDR3 bases are TGCGCCAGCAGCCCCGGGACAGGGCGTGATGAAGCTTTCTTT. Translation gives CASSPGTGRDEAFF.

A note on this clonotype: A much larger clone lies one base from this, so it may be a read error. CDR3 nucleotide sequence: TGTGCCAGCAACGGAGGGGCAGGGTTTCGCGATCAGCCCCAGCATTTT. This encodes CASNGGAGFRDQPQHF. This sequence joins TRBV2 and TRBJ1-5; weak D call: TRBD1 (5 bases). The CDR3 is made up of 16 amino acids. V dropped 7 bases and J dropped 5 bases, with 21 bases sitting between them. The germline gives CDR1 SNHLY, CDR2 FYNNEI.

A few counts support this clonotype. CDR3 protein: CAWSEWGGGRELFF. CDR3 in DNA: TGTGCCTGGAGTGAGTGGGGGGGTGGCCGGGAGCTGTTTTTT. V is TRBV30 and J is TRBJ2-2, with 7 bases that match TRBD2. J was trimmed by 9 bases and V by 1 base; bases with no gene match: 8. This CDR3 spans 14 amino acids. In germline, CDR1 is GTSNPN, CDR2 SVGIG (reference sequence). Together with reference TRBV30 and TRBJ2-2, the CDR3 gives the full variable domain: SQTIHQWPATLVQPVGSPLSLECTVEGTSNPNLYWYRQAAGRGLQLLFYSVGIGQISSEVPQNLSASRPQDRQFILSSKKLLLSDSGFYLCAWSEWGGGRELFFGEGSRLTVL.

V gene TRBV19 combines with J gene TRBJ2-1; weak D call: TRBD2 (5 bases). V dropped 5 bases and J dropped 4 bases, with 9 bases sitting between them. The germline V gene encodes CDR1 LNHDA and CDR2 SQIVND (reference sequence). The CDR3 is 13 amino acids. CDR3 region: CASSPRGYNEQFF. The CDR3, as DNA: TGTGCCAGTAGTCCCCGGGGTTACAATGAGCAGTTCTTC.

This clonotype was counted between two and nine times. The gene calls are TRBV7-3 and TRBJ2-5, with D perhaps matching TRBD1 or TRBD2 (6 bases each). Germline CDR1 reads SGHTA; CDR2 reads FQGTGA. The CDR3 runs to 16 residues. The V gene lost 0 bases and the J gene lost 5 bases, with 16 bases spanning the gap. The CDR3 here is CASSLTGGGQLETQYF. The CDR3 coding sequence is TGTGCCAGCAGCTTAACGGGTGGGGGGCAGTTGGAGACCCAGTACTTC.

The rearrangement links TRBV10-3 to TRBJ1-6; tentatively, D is TRBD1 (5 bases). Trimming left V 11 bases short and J 0 bases short, with 11 bases between. The CDR3 is 14 residues long. The germline V gene encodes CDR1 ENHRY and CDR2 SYGVKD. CDR3 DNA: TGTGCCTCCCAGGGAAGCTCCTATAATTCACCCCTCCACTTT. Encoded protein: CASQGSSYNSPLHF.

This clonotype was seen ten or more times. The chain combines TRBV28 with TRBJ1-4; unclear D gene. CDR1 and CDR2 from the germline V gene are MDHEN and SYDVKM. The V end lost 6 bases, the J end lost 5 bases, and 10 bases lay between the germline ends. The CDR3 has 13 residues. The CDR3 protein is CASRRGGNEKLFF. The CDR3 DNA is TGTGCCAGCAGGCGGGGAGGCAATGAAAAACTGTTTTTT.

This clonotype occurred many times. J is TRBJ2-7 and V is TRBV28; TRBD2 matches at 10 bases. CDR1 and CDR2 (germline): MDHEN, SYDVKM. With V trimmed by 8 bases and J by 5 bases, 9 bases remained unmatched. The CDR3 consists of 14 residues. The CDR3 sequence is CASYKLAGMNEQYF. CDR3 nucleotides: TGTGCCAGCTATAAACTAGCGGGAATGAACGAGCAGTACTTC.

The rearrangement uses TRBV19 and TRBJ1-3; D uncertain. The germline V and J ends were trimmed by 4 bases and 0 bases, with 7 bases remaining between them. Germline V gene sequence: CDR1 LNHDA, CDR2 SQIVND (reference sequence). CDR3 size: 14 residues. The CDR3 reads CASSRPSSGNTIYF. Here the CDR3 DNA reads TGTGCCAGTAGTAGACCCAGCTCTGGAAACACCATATATTTT.

This clonotype was seen only a few times. This chain connects TRBV20-1 to TRBJ2-5; 8 positions agree with TRBD2. Trimming removed 2 bases from V and 2 bases from J; junction bases left unmatched: 4. Per germline, CDR1 DFQATT and CDR2 SNEGSKA (reference sequence). The CDR3 has 14 amino acids. CDR3 in DNA: TGCAGTGCTAGAACGGGAGGGCAGCAAGAGACCCAGTACTTC. It codes for CSARTGGQQETQYF.

This clonotype was counted many times. The rearrangement links TRBV9 to TRBJ1-1, with D hard to call. Germline assignment: CDR1 SGDLS and CDR2 YYNGEE. The CDR3 has 13 amino acids. V lost 4 bases to trimming and J lost 4 bases, with 11 bases between them. In DNA, the CDR3 is TGTGCCAGCAGCCGCGCAATTGGCACTGAAGCTTTCTTT. Protein sequence: CASSRAIGTEAFF.

This sequence joins TRBV4-2 and TRBJ2-2; TRBD2 might be the D (5 bases). Germline lookup yields CDR1 LGHNA and CDR2 YNFKEQ. CDR3 size: 15 residues. V was pared by 2 bases and J by 3 bases, with 10 bases between. In DNA form, the CDR3 reads TGTGCCAGCAGCCAAATCCTAGCAGACACCGGGGAGCTGTTTTTT. Protein: CASSQILADTGELFF.

The rearrangement uses TRBV3-1 and TRBJ2-7, with 9 bases lining up with TRBD2. The CDR3 spans 15 residues. The V segment lost 4 bases and the J segment 3 bases; nucleotides outside the gene matches: 7. CDR1 and CDR2 (germline): LGHDT, YNNKEL (reference sequence). The CDR3 bases are TGTGCCAGCAGCCGACGCGGGACTAGCATCTACGAGCAGTACTTC. It codes for CASSRRGTSIYEQYF.